The clone carrying this T cell receptor (beta chain) appeared once. Its matching antigen is unknown. Other DNA sequences in the sample encode the same CDR3. Germline-derived CDR1 and CDR2 are SGHAT and FQNNGV. This CDR3 region has 14 residues. Trimming removed 2 bases at V and 2 bases at J, with 7 bases between. This sample was taken from a study of beta chain features in type 1 diabetes. Study-wide results and caveats: Within each of all four CD4+ subsets, Type 1 diabetes patients had TCRB CDR3s that were moderately but significantly shorter.

Reverse transcribing all isolated RNA meant expressed TCRB transcripts were sequenced. Data came from immunoSEQ multiplex PCR; TCRdb stores just in-frame clones and leaves some out. This sample yields 150,000 to 200,000 clones, of which roughly 60% are seen a single time; 0.08% to 0.095% belongs to the top ten. This chain joins TRBV11-2 and TRBJ2-1; the D is unclear. The sample was naive CD4+ T cells from blood. The origin of this receptor is a man aged 25 to 40 with type 1 diabetes. The CDR3 coding sequence is TGTGCCAGCAGCTTACTCAGACCCTACAATGAGCAGTTCTTC. Protein sequence: CASSLLRPYNEQFF.